The T cell receptor beta chain under discussion was sequenced for a study of cytomegalovirus exposure and HLA in healthy donors. Study observations and caveats: Cytomegalovirus association was assigned to about 150 TCR beta chains. Researchers reported in a later analysis that common viral pathogens appeared linked to several top clusters.

The PCR employed 60 Vbeta primers together with 13 Jbeta primers. Per the original data handling: The count from a later analysis was tens of millions of unique TCR beta chains, some 11 million of them shared. TCRdb's table, derived via immunoSEQ multiplex PCR, lists solely in-frame clones and lacks some. The D gene and trimming were derived from the DNA, and the V and J assignments and clone size from that table. The sample has 200,000 to 250,000 clones. V shed 3 bases and J 4 bases; nucleotides not matched to a gene: 8. The CDR3 is 15 amino acids. Looked up from germline, CDR1 is MGHRA and CDR2 is YSYEKL. Comment on this clone: No antigen is known for it.

This chain uses TRBV4-1 with TRBJ1-1; TRBD1 aligns across 7 bases. The sample comprised PBMCs. The sequence derives from a woman between 25 and 40 years old in good health and CMV-seropositive. The CDR3 spells CASSHRGIGITEAFF. The CDR3 DNA sequence: TGCGCCAGCAGCCACAGGGGGATTGGGATCACTGAAGCTTTCTTT.